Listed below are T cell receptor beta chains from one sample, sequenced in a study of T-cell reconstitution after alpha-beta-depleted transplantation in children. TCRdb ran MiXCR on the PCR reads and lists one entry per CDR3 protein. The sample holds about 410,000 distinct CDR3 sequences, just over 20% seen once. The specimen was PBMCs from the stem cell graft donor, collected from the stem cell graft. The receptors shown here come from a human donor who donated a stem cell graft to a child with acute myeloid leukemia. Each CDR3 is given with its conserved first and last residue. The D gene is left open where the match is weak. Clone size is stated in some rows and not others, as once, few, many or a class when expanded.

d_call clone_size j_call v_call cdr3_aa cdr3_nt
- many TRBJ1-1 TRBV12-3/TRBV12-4 CASRTNTEAFF TGTGCCAGCAGGACGAACACTGAAGCTTTCTTT
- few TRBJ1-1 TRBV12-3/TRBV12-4 CASSPDPRNTEAFF TGTGCCAGCAGTCCCGACCCCCGGAACACTGAAGCTTTCTTT
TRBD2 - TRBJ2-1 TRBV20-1 CSAGGSHSSYNEQFF TGCAGTGCGGGCGGGAGCCACTCCTCCTACAATGAGCAGTTCTTC
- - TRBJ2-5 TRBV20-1 CSAAGDQETQYF TGCAGTGCCGCCGGGGATCAAGAGACCCAGTACTTC
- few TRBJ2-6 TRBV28 CASIASGANVLTF TGTGCCAGCATCGCCTCTGGGGCCAACGTCCTGACTTTC
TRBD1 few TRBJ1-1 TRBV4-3 CASSRTWTGGTEAFF TGCGCCAGCAGCCGGACCTGGACAGGGGGCACTGAAGCTTTCTTT
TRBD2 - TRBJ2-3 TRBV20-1 CSAGEGTLDTQYF TGCAGTGCTGGGGAGGGCACGTTGGATACGCAGTATTTT
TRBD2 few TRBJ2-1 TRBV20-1 CSPNGASGRANEQFF TGCAGTCCGAATGGTGCTAGCGGGAGGGCCAATGAGCAGTTCTTC
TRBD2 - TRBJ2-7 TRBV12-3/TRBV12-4 CASSSGTSVYEQYF TGTGCCAGCAGTTCCGGGACTAGCGTCTACGAGCAGTACTTC
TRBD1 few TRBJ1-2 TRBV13 CASSSDRGLQGYGYTF TGTGCCAGCAGCTCCGACAGGGGGCTTCAGGGCTATGGCTACACCTTC
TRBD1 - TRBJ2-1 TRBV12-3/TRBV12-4 CASSPGQGAENEQFF TGTGCCAGCAGTCCAGGACAGGGGGCAGAAAATGAGCAGTTCTTC
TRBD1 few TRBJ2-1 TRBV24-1 CATSDPTGTGGFVEQFF TGTGCCACCAGTGATCCCACCGGGACAGGGGGATTCGTTGAGCAGTTCTTC
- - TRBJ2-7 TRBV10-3 CAISGVYGNYEQYF TGTGCCATCAGCGGAGTGTACGGAAACTACGAGCAGTACTTC
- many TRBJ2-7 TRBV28 CASSLASGRNEQYF TGTGCCAGCAGTTTAGCGTCAGGCAGGAACGAGCAGTACTTC
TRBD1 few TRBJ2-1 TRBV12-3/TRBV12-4 CASIPPGQGRNEQFF TGTGCCAGCATTCCTCCCGGACAGGGGCGTAATGAGCAGTTCTTC
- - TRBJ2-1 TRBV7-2 CASSLKQSSYNEQFF TGTGCCAGCAGCCTCAAACAGAGCTCCTACAATGAGCAGTTCTTC
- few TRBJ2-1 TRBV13 CASSARGKSSYNEQFF TGTGCCAGCAGCGCGCGGGGAAAGAGCTCCTACAATGAGCAGTTCTTC
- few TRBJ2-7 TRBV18 CASSPQGRVFRYEQYF TGTGCCAGCTCACCACAGGGGCGCGTATTTCGCTACGAGCAGTACTTC
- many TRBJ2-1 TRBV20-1 CSASRLSSYNEQFF TGCAGTGCTAGCCGTTTAAGCTCCTACAATGAGCAGTTCTTC
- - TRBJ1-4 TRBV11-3 CASSPYRGTTNEKLFF TGTGCCAGCAGCCCTTACCGGGGGACGACTAATGAAAAACTGTTTTTT
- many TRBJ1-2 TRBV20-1 CSAEKTGGGYTF TGCAGTGCTGAAAAGACGGGGGGCGGCTACACCTTC
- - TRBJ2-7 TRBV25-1 CASSERARGPANEQYF TGTGCCAGCAGCGAAAGGGCGAGAGGACCCGCGAACGAGCAGTACTTC
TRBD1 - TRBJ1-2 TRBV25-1 CASSQSTGAYGYTF TGTGCCAGCAGTCAATCGACAGGGGCCTATGGCTACACCTTC
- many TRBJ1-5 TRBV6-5 CASSSGGNQPQHF TGTGCCAGCAGCTCCGGCGGAAATCAGCCCCAGCATTTT
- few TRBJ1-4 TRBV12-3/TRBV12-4 CASSSRQDVTNEKLFF TGTGCCAGCAGTTCGAGACAGGACGTGACTAATGAAAAACTGTTTTTT
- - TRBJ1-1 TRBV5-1 CASTVQGFDTEAFF TGCGCCAGCACCGTCCAGGGTTTCGACACTGAAGCTTTCTTT